This T cell receptor beta chain originates from a study of vaccination and CD4 T cells after COVID-19 (dated by TCRdb to between 2022 and 2023). With respect to the entire study: In the convalescent cohort there were six males and four females, among whom were two Hispanic individuals, seven Caucasians, two Asians and one multiracial person. In around 10 COVID-19 convalescent patients and a few infection-naive healthy vaccine recipients, researchers compared the spike-specific CD4+ TCR repertoire from before mRNA vaccination with the repertoire from after. Control cultures received a CEFX viral epitope pool as the positive control, an HIV-1 Nef peptide pool as the negative control, or no peptide. The cultures were stimulated with overlapping spike peptide pools from SARS-CoV-2 and from the common cold coronaviruses HCoV-NL63, HCoV-OC43 and HCoV-229E. Post-COVID blood samples from convalescent patients were collected a median of roughly 100 days after diagnosis, with a range of roughly 30 to 170 days. Two doses of either the Pfizer-BioNTech BNT162b2 vaccine (n=8) or the Moderna mRNA-1273 vaccine (n=2) were administered to participants. In an earlier paper using these donors, memory CD4+ T cell crossreactivity between SARS-CoV-2 and common cold coronavirus spike proteins was assessed at the TCR clonotype level. Post-vaccine blood samples were taken a median of about 70 days after the second vaccine dose, with a range of roughly 13 to 250 days.

Summary of the overall study and its limitations: Of the vaccine-specific clones in convalescent patients, 304 of 307, or nearly all, reacted only to SARS-CoV-2 spike and did not cross-react with common cold coronaviruses. In convalescent patients, a median 86.3% of post-vaccine SARS-CoV-2-reactive clones were detected only after vaccination, suggesting vaccine-specific priming. The median number of SARS-CoV-2-reactive clonotypes rose from 20 to 25 after infection to 38 after vaccination, but the change was not significant. Only a relatively small number of convalescent patients were included in the study, and early timepoints following natural infection were not analyzed.

On this clonotype: Which antigen it targets is not known. Qualities for individual bases were not recorded, and no much larger clone is one base off.

The CDR3 numbers 15 residues from cysteine through phenylalanine. Only CDR3 DNA remains: 45 bases, in frame from the first base. According to the germline V gene, CDR1 reads MNHEY and CDR2 reads SVGAGI. The germline ends are 8 bases apart after V is trimmed by 2 bases and J by 0 bases. Reading the label with the study, this specimen's treatment or condition is: roughly 10-day PBMC culture with coronavirus spike peptide pools or control peptides (ViraFEST assay). CD4+ T cells from unexposed donors were collected before the COVID-19 pandemic (2011-2018). The ViraFEST assay, used in the study, expanded antigen-specific T cells with peptide pools and then identified the expanded clonotypes through TCR sequencing. About 1.8 million PBMCs per well were cultured in IMDM with 5% human AB serum and around 10 IU/ml IL-2, plus 10 ug/ml peptide pools. Half of the culture medium was replaced with fresh IL-2-containing medium on days 3 and 7. CD4+ T cells were isolated after roughly 9 days of culture through negative selection using the EasySep CD4+ T cell isolation kit. As cell number allowed, CD4+ T cells from unexposed donors were tested for reactivity to SARS-CoV-2 S and N and to four common cold coronavirus spike pools. PBMCs were separated from whole blood using Ficoll-Paque Plus gradient centrifugation and then either used fresh or cryopreserved at -140C. Triplicate wells were generally used for each culture condition. The leukapheresis product used for the unexposed donors was purchased from a commercial source.

Library method: PCR. TCR sequencing of DNA from cultured CD4+ T cells used the Oncomine TCR Beta short-read assay at the Johns Hopkins FTIC core. The QIAamp micro DNA kit was used to extract genomic DNA from the cultured CD4+ T cells. Oncomine TCR Beta libraries from cultured CD4+ T cells were pooled with unique dual indexes and sequenced on an Illumina iSeq 100. Per the original workflow: Non-productive sequences were removed, and CDR3s that did not start with C, did not end with F or W, or were shorter than 7 amino acids were discarded. The MANAFEST web application identified antigen-specific clonotypes by comparing peptide-stimulated wells against reference wells and other culture wells. An FDR below 0.05, an odds ratio above 5, and a productive frequency above 0.1% in at least two of three replicate wells were required for clones to be considered positive. Cross-reactive clonotypes were defined as significantly expanded in both SARS-CoV-2 spike wells and at least one common cold coronavirus spike condition. Levenshtein distances (stringdist) and unrooted phylogenetic trees (ape) in R version 3.6.1 were used to assess CDR3 homology. Using fastp trimming at Q25 and MiXCR clonotype assembly, TCRdb reanalyzed the public sequencing data and kept in-frame beta chains. Rows with a matching CDR3 protein are joined into one entry that keeps the most common DNA and genes. None of the V and J calls come from the authors' own analysis; TCRdb made them. The sample table contains some 8,000 distinct CDR3 sequences; only one count was recorded for over 25% of them. Around 15% of the sample comes from the top ten.

This TCR was recovered from a human donor in good health. The chain couples TRBV6-5 to TRBJ1-3; the D segment cannot be called with confidence. The sequencing input was CD4+ T cells from blood, cultured in vitro. The CDR3 reads CASSYTQDSGNTIYF. At the DNA level, the sequence is TGTGCCAGCAGTTACACCCAGGACTCTGGAAACACCATATATTTT.